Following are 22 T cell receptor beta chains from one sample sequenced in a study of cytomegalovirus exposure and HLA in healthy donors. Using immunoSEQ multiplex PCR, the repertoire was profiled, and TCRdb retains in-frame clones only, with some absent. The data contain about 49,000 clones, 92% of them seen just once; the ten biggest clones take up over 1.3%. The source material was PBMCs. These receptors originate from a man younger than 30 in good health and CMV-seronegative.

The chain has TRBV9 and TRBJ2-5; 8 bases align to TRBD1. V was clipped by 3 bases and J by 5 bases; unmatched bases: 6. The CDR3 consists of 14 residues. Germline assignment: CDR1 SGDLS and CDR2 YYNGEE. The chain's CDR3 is CASSATGGWETQYF. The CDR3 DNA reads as TGTGCCAGCAGCGCCACAGGGGGGTGGGAGACCCAGTACTTC.

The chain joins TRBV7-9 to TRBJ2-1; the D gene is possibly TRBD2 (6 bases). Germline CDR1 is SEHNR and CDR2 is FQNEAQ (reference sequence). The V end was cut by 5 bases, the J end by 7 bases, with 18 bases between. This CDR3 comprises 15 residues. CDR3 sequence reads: CASSHGGTHGNEQFF. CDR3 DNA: TGTGCCAGCAGCCATGGGGGGACCCATGGGAATGAGCAGTTCTTC.

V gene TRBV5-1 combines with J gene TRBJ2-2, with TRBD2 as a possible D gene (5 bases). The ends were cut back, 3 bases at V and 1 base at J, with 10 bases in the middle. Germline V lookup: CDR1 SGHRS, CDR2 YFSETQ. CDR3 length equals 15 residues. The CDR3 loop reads CASSSLRENTGELFF. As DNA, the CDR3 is TGCGCCAGCAGCTCCCTTCGGGAGAACACCGGGGAGCTGTTTTTT.

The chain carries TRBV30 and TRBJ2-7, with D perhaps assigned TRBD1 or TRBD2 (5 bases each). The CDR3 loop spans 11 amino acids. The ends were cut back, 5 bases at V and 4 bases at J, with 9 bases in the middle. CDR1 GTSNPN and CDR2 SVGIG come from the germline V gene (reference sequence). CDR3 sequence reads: CAWGEGYEQYF. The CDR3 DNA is TGTGCCTGGGGTGAGGGGTACGAGCAGTACTTC.

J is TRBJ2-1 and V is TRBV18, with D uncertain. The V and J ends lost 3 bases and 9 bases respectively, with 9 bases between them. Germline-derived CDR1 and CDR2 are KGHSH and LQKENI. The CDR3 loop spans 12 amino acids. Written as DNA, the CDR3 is TGTGCCAGCTCACCGGATGCGGTTGAGCAGTTCTTC. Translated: CASSPDAVEQFF.

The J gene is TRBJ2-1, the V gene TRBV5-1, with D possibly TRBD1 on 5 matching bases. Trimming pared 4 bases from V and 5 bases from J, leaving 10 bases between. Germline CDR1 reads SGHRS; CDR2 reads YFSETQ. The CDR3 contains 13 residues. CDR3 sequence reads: CASSPLGHNEQFF. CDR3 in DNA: TGCGCCAGCAGCCCCCTGGGGCACAATGAGCAGTTCTTC.

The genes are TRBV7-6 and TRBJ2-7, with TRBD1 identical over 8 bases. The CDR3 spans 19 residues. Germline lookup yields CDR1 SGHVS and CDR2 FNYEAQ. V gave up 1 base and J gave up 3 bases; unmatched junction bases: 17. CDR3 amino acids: CASSLVSPVPGQGNYEQYF. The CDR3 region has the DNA TGTGCCAGCAGCTTAGTCAGCCCAGTTCCTGGACAGGGTAACTACGAGCAGTACTTC.

The CDR3 is CASSRPDRGHEQYF. The CDR3 nucleotides are TGTGCCAGCAGCCGACCAGACAGGGGCCACGAGCAGTACTTC. The chain joins TRBV5-4 to TRBJ2-7; TRBD1 agrees at 8 bases. CDR3 length: 14 residues. V shed 4 bases, J shed 5 bases, and the junction held 8 bases outside the gene matches. Germline CDR1 and CDR2: SGHNT and YYREEE (reference sequence).

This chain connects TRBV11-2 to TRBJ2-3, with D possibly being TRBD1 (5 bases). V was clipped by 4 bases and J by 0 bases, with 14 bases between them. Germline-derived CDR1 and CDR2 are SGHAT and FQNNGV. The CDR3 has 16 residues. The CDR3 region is CASSSLLTASTDTQYF. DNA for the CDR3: TGTGCCAGCAGCTCCCTTCTGACAGCCAGCACAGATACGCAGTATTTT.

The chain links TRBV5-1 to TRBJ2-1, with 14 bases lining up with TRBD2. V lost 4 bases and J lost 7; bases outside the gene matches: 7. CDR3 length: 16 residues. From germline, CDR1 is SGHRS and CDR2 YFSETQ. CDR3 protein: CASSEGLAGVRNEQFF. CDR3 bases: TGCGCCAGCAGCGAGGGACTAGCGGGAGTTCGGAATGAGCAGTTCTTC.

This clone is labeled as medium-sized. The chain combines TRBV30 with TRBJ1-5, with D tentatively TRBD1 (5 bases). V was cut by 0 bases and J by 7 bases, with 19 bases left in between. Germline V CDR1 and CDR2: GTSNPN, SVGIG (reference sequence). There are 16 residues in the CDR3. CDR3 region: CAWSVRRPGWVQPQHF. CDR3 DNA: TGTGCCTGGAGTGTACGTCGGCCAGGGTGGGTCCAGCCCCAGCATTTT.

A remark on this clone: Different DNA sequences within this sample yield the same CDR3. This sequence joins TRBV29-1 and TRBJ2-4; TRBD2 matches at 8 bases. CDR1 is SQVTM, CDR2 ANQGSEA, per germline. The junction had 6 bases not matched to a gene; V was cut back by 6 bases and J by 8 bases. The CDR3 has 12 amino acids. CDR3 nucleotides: TGCAGCGTGGGGCTAGCGGGCGACATTCAGTACTTC. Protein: CSVGLAGDIQYF.

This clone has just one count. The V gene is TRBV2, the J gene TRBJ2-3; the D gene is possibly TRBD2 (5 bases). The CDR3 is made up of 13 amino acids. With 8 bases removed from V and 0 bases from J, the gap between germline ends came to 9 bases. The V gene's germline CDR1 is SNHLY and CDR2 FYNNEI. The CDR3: CASERKSTDTQYF. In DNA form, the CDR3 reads TGTGCCAGCGAGCGGAAGAGCACAGATACGCAGTATTTT.

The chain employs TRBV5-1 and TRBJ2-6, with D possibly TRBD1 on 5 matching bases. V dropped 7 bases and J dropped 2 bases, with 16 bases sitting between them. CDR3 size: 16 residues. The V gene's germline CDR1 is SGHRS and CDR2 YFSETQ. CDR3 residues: CASGMQGSPGANVLTF. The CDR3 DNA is TGCGCCAGCGGAATGCAGGGATCTCCTGGGGCCAACGTCCTGACTTTC.

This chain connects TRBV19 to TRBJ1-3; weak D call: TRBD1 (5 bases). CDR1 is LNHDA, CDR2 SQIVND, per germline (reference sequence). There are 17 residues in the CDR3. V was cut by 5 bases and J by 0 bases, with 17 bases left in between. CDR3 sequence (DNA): TGTGCCAGTAGTTTGAACGGGGGACCAAGCTCTGGAAACACCATATATTTT. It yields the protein CASSLNGGPSSGNTIYF. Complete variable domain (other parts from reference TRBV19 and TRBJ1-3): DGGITQSPKYLFRKEGQNVTLSCEQNLNHDAMYWYRQDPGQGLRLIYYSQIVNDFQKGDIAEGYSVSREKKESFPLTVTSAQKNPTAFYLCASSLNGGPSSGNTIYFGEGSWLTVV.

This CDR3 is CASSLEGEGEQYF. In DNA form, the CDR3 reads TGTGCCAGCAGCTTAGAAGGGGAAGGCGAGCAGTACTTC. This chain joins TRBV11-2 and TRBJ2-7; D might be TRBD1 (5 bases). Trimming left V 0 bases short and J 6 bases short, with 9 bases between. The germline V gene has CDR1 SGHAT and CDR2 FQNNGV. There are 13 residues in the CDR3.

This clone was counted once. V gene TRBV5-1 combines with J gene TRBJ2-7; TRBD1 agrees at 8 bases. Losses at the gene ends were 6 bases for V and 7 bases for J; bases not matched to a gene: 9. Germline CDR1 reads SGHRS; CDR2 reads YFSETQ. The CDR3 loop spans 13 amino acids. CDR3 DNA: TGCGCCAGCACAGCGACTGACAGGGGAGAGCAGTACTTC. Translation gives CASTATDRGEQYF.

CDR3 protein: CASSDSGRGNTIYF. The CDR3 coding sequence is TGTGCCAGCAGTGATTCGGGGAGAGGAAACACCATATATTTT. This chain links TRBV6-1 with TRBJ1-3; D is unclear. The CDR3 is 14 amino acids. Germline V gene data show CDR1 as MNHNS and CDR2 as SASEGT. Trimming shortened V by 3 bases and J by 4 bases, and 10 bases separated the two germline ends.

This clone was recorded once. In nucleotides, the CDR3 is TGTGCCACCAGCAGTAGCGGGAGAGGCACCGGGGAGCTGTTTTTT. Its translation is CATSSSGRGTGELFF. The chain combines TRBV15 with TRBJ2-2, with TRBD2 matching 9 bases. This CDR3 comprises 15 residues. J was trimmed by 4 bases and V by 3 bases; bases with no gene match: 3. CDR1 and CDR2 from the germline V gene are LNHNV and YYDKDF (reference sequence).

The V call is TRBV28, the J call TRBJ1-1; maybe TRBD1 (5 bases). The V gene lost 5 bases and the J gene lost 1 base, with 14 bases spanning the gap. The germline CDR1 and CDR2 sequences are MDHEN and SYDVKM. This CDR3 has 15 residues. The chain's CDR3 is CASSRTLTANTEAFF. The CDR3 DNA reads TGTGCCAGCAGTCGCACGTTGACAGCGAACACTGAAGCTTTCTTT.

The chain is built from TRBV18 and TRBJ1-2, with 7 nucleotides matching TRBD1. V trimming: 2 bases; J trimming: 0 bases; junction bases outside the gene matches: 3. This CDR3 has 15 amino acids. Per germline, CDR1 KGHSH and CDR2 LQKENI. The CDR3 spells CASSPIQGANYGYTF. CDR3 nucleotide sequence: TGTGCCAGCTCACCAATTCAGGGGGCTAACTATGGCTACACCTTC.

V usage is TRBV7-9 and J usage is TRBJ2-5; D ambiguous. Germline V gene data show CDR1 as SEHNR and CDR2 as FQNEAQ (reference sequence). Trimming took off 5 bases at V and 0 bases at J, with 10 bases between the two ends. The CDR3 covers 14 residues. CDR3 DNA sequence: TGTGCCAGCAGCCTATCACAGTACCAAGAGACCCAGTACTTC. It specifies CASSLSQYQETQYF.